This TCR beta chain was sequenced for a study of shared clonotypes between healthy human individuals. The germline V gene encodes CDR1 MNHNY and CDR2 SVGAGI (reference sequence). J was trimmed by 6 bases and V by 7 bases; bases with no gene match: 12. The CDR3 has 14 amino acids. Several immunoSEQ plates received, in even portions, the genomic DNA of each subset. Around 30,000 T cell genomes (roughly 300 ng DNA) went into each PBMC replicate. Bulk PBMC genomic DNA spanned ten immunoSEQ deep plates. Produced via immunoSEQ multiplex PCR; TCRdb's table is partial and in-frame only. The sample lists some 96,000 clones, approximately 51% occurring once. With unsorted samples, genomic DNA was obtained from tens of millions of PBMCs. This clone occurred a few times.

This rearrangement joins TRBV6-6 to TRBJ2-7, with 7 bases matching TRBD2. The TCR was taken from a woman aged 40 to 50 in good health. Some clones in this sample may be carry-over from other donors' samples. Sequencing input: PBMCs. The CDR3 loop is CASTPPREPAEQYF. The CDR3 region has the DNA TGTGCCAGCACCCCCCCGCGGGAGCCGGCCGAGCAGTACTTC.